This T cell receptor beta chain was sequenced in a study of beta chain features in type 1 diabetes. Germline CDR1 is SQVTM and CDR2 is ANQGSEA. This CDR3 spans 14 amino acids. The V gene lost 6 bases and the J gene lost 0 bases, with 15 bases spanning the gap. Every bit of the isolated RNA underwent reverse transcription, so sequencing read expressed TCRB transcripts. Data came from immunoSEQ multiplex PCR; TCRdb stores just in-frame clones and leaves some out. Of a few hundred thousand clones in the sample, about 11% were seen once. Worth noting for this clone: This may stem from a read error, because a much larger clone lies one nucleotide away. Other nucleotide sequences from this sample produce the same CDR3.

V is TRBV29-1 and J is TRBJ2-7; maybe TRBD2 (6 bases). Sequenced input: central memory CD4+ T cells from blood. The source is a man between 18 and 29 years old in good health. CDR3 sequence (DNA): TGCAGCGTGGGATCCGGGAGAAGCTCCTACGAGCAGTACTTC. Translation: CSVGSGRSSYEQYF.